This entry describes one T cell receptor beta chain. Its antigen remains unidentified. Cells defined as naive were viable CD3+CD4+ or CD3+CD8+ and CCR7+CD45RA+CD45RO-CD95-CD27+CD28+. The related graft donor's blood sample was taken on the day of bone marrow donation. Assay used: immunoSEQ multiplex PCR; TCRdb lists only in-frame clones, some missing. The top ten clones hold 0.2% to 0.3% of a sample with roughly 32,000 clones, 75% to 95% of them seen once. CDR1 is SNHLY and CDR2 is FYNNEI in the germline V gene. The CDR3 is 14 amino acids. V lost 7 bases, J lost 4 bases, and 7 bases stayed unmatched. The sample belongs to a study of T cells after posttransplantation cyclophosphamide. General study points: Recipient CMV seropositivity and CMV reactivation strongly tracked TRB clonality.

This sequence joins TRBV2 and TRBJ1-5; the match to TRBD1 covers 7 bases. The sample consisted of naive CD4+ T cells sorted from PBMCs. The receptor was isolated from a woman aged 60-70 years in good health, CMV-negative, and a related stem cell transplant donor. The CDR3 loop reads CASISRQGNQPQHF. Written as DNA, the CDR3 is TGTGCCAGCATCTCCCGACAGGGTAATCAGCCCCAGCATTTT.